This T cell receptor (beta chain) was found in a study of CD8 T cells in Susac syndrome. Random hexamers were used to reverse transcribe an amount of about 0.5 to 1 ug RNA. Across 54 Vbeta and 13 Jbeta, immunoSEQ multiplex PCR amplified TCR beta CDR3. Via MiXCR, TCRdb re-called the immunoSEQ multiplex PCR reads, giving one row per CDR3 protein. The sample comprises approximately 170,000 distinct CDR3 sequences, just under 95% of which are singletons, and over 0.11% rests with the top ten. The germline CDR1 and CDR2 sequences are SEHNR and FQNEAQ (reference sequence). The CDR3 has 16 amino acids. The germline V and J ends were trimmed by 7 bases and 2 bases, with 19 bases remaining between them. Sequencing of TCR beta was performed on blood CD8+ T cells and on blood CD4+ T cells.

Sequenced sample: CD4+ T cells from PBMCs. This clonotype was obtained from a human donor in good health. The gene calls are TRBV7-9 and TRBJ2-3; maybe TRBD1 (7 bases). CDR3 in amino acids: CASTSGGGPYTDTQYF. CDR3 coding DNA: TGTGCCAGCACCTCAGGAGGGGGCCCTTACACAGATACGCAGTATTTT.